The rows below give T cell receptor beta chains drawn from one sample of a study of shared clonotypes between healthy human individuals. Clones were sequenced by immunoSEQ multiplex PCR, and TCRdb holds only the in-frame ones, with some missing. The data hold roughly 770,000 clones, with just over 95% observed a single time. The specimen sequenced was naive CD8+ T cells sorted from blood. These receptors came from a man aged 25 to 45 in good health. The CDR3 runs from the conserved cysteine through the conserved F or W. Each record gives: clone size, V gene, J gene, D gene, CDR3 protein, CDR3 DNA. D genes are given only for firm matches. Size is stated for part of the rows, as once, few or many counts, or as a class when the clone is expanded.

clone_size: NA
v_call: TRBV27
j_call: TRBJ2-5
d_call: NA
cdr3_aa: CASSSLGGGIQETQYF
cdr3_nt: TGTGCCAGCAGTTCCCTAGGAGGGGGTATCCAAGAGACCCAGTACTTC

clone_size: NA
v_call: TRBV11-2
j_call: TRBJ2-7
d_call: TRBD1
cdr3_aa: CASSSRDSTFYEQYF
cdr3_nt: TGTGCCAGCAGTTCCCGGGACAGCACATTCTACGAGCAGTACTTC

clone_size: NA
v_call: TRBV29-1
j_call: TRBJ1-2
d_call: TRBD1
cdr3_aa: CSVEELGDSYGYTF
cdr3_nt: TGCAGCGTTGAAGAGCTCGGGGACAGCTATGGCTACACCTTC

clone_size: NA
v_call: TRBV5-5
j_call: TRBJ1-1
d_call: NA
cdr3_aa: CASSLPHSPEAFF
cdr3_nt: TGTGCCAGCAGCTTGCCCCACTCCCCTGAAGCTTTCTTT

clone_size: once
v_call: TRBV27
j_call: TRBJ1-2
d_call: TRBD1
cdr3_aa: CASSPGTGELETNNYGYTF
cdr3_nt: TGTGCCAGCAGTCCGGGGACAGGGGAACTTGAAACCAATAACTATGGCTACACCTTC

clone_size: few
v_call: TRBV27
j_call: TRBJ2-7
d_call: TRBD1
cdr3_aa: CASSPGDRSYEQYF
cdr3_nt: TGTGCCAGCAGCCCTGGGGACAGGAGCTACGAGCAGTACTTC

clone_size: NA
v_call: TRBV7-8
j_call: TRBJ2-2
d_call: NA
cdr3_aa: CASSDRGPGELFF
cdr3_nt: TGTGCCAGCAGCGATAGAGGTCCCGGGGAGCTGTTTTTT

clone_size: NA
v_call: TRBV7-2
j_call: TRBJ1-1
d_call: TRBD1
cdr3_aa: CASSLRQGMNTEAFF
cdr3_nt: TGTGCCAGCAGCTTAAGACAGGGGATGAACACTGAAGCTTTCTTT

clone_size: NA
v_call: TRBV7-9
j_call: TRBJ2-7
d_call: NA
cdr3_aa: CASGASYEQYF
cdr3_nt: TGTGCCAGCGGCGCGTCCTACGAGCAGTACTTC

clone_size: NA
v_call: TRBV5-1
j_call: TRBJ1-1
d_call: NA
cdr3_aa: CASSPIDSIEAFF
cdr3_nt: TGCGCCAGCAGCCCCATAGACAGTATTGAAGCTTTCTTT

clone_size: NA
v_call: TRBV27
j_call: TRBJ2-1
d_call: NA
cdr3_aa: CASSLVSYNEQFF
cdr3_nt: TGTGCCAGCAGTTTAGTTTCCTACAATGAGCAGTTCTTC

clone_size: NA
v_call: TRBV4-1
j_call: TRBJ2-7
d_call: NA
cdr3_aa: CASSQGLGGEQYF
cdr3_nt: TGCGCCAGCAGCCAAGGATTAGGGGGGGAGCAGTACTTC

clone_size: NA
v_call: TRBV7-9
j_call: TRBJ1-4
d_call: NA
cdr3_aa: CASSLPGAEKLFF
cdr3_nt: TGTGCCAGCAGCTTACCAGGGGCGGAAAAACTGTTTTTT

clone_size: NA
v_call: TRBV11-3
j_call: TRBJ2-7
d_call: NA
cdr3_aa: CASSRGDGGQYF
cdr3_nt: TGTGCCAGCAGCCGAGGTGATGGTGGGCAGTACTTC

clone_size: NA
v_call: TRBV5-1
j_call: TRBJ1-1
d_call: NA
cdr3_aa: CASLPWGGPDTEAFF
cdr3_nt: TGCGCCAGCCTCCCGTGGGGAGGGCCCGACACTGAAGCTTTCTTT

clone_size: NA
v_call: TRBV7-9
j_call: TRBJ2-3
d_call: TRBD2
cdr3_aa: CASRDMISGSFTDTQYF
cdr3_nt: TGTGCCAGCAGGGATATGATCAGCGGGAGTTTCACAGATACGCAGTATTTT

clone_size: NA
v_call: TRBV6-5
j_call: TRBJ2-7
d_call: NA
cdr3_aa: CASSYSRRADYEQYF
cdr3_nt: TGTGCCAGCAGTTACTCTCGGAGGGCCGACTACGAGCAGTACTTC

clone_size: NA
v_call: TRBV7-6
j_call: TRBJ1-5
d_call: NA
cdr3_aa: CASSLALGMYSNQPQHF
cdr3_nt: TGTGCCAGCAGCTTAGCGTTGGGGATGTATAGCAATCAGCCCCAGCATTTT

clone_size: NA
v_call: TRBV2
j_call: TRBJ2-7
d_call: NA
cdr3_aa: CASTGGAYEQYF
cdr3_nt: TGTGCCAGCACTGGGGGAGCCTACGAGCAGTACTTC

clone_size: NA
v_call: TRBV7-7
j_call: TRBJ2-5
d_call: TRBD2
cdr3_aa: CASSLEIAGKRIQYF
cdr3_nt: TGTGCTAGCAGCTTAGAGATAGCGGGGAAACGAATCCAGTACTTC

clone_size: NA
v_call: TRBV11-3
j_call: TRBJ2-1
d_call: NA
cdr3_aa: CASSFEHNEQFF
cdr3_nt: TGTGCCAGCAGTTTCGAGCACAATGAGCAGTTCTTC

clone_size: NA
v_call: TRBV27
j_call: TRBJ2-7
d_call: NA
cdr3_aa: CASSLVGDRYEQYF
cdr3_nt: TGTGCCAGCAGTTTGGTGGGAGATAGATACGAGCAGTACTTC

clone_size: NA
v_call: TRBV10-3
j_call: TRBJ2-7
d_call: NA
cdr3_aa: CAISESGRGLPYEQYF
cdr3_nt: TGTGCCATCAGTGAGTCCGGGAGAGGGCTCCCCTACGAGCAGTACTTC

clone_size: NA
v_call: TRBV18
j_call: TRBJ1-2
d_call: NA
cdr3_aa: CASSPPWGGQNYGYTF
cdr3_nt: TGTGCCAGCTCACCCCCCTGGGGGGGGCAAAACTATGGCTACACCTTC

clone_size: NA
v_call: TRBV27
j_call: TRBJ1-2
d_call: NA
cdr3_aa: CASSPLTQISSYGYTF
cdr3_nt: TGTGCCAGCAGTCCCCTGACACAAATAAGTAGCTATGGCTACACCTTC

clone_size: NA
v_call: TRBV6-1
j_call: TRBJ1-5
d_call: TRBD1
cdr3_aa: CASSGTGDRDSNQPQHF
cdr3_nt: TGTGCCAGCAGTGGGACGGGGGACAGGGATAGCAATCAGCCCCAGCATTTT

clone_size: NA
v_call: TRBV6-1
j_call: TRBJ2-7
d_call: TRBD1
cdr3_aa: CASSDRDRGDEQYF
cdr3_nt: TGTGCCAGCAGTGACCGGGACAGGGGTGACGAGCAGTACTTC

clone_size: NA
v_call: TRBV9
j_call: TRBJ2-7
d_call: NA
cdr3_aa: CASSVDYLGQYF
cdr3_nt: TGTGCCAGCAGCGTAGACTACTTGGGGCAGTACTTC

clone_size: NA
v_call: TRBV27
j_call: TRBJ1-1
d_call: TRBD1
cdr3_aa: CASSPDRANTEAFF
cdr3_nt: TGTGCCAGCAGCCCGGACAGGGCGAACACTGAAGCTTTCTTT

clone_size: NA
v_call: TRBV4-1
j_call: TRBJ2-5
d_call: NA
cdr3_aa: CASSQGIDIKETQYF
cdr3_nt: TGCGCCAGCAGCCAAGGGATAGACATTAAAGAGACCCAGTACTTC

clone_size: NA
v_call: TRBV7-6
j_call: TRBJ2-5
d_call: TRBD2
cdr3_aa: CASSLVAGEAFSQETQYF
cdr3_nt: TGTGCCAGCAGCTTAGTGGCGGGAGAAGCGTTCAGCCAAGAGACCCAGTACTTC

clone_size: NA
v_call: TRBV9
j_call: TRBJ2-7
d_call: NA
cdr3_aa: CASGSGHEQYF
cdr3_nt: TGTGCCAGCGGCTCCGGGCACGAGCAGTACTTC

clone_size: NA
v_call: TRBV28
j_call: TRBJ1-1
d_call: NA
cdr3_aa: CASSLYLTGVVNTEAFF
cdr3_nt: TGTGCCAGCAGTTTGTACTTAACCGGGGTGGTGAACACTGAAGCTTTCTTT

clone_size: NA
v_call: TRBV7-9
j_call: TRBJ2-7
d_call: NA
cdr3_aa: CASSPTDPYEQYF
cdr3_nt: TGTGCCAGCAGCCCTACAGACCCCTACGAGCAGTACTTC

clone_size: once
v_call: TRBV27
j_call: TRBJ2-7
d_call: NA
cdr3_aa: CATSFGSEQYF
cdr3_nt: TGTGCCACCAGCTTCGGCTCCGAGCAGTACTTC

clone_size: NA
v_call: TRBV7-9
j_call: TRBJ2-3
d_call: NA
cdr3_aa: CASSLAGVLSSTDTQYF
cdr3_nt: TGTGCCAGCAGCTTAGCGGGAGTCCTTTCTAGCACAGATACGCAGTATTTT

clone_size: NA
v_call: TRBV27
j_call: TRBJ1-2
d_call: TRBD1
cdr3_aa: CASSSGGGYGYTF
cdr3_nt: TGTGCCAGCAGTTCAGGGGGCGGCTATGGCTACACCTTC

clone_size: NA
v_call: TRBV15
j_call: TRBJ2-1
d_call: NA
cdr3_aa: CATSRVRDYNEQFF
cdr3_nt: TGTGCCACCAGCAGAGTACGGGACTACAATGAGCAGTTCTTC

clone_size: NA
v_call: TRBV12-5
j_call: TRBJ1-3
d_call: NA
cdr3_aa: CASGPKRSKRNTIYF
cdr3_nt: TGTGCTAGTGGCCCTAAACGCTCTAAGAGAAACACCATATATTTT

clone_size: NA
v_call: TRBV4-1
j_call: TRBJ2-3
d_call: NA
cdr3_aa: CASSRGEDYLTDTQYF
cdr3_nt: TGCGCCAGCAGCCGGGGGGAGGACTACCTTACAGATACGCAGTATTTT

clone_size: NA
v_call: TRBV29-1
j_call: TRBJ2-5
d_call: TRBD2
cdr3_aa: CSVELGLAGVGYQETQYF
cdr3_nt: TGCAGCGTTGAACTCGGGCTAGCGGGAGTTGGTTACCAAGAGACCCAGTACTTC

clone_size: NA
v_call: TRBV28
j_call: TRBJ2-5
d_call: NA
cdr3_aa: CASEGWSRETQYF
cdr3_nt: TGTGCCAGCGAGGGGTGGTCCCGTGAGACCCAGTACTTC

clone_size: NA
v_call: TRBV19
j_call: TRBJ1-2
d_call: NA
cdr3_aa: CASSSEPEEGEIGYGYTF
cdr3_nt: TGTGCCAGTAGTAGCGAACCGGAGGAGGGGGAGATAGGGTATGGCTACACCTTC

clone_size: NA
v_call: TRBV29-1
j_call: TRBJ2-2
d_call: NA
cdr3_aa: CSVERWSGELFF
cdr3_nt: TGCAGCGTCGAACGGTGGTCCGGGGAGCTGTTTTTT

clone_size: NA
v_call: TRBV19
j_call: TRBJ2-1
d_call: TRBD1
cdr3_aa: CASSIGHGTVNEQFF
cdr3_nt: TGTGCCAGTAGTATAGGACACGGGACAGTCAATGAGCAGTTCTTC

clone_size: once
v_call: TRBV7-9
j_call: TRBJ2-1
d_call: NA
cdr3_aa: CASMGGLLNEQFF
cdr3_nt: TGTGCCAGCATGGGGGGACTTTTGAATGAGCAGTTCTTC

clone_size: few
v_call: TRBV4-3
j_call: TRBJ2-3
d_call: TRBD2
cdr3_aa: CASSQGLADSTDTQYF
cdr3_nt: TGCGCCAGCAGCCAAGGCCTAGCGGATAGCACAGATACGCAGTATTTT

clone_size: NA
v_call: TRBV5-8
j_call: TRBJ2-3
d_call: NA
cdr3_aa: CASTSWGITDTQYF
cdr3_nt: TGTGCCAGCACCAGTTGGGGAATCACAGATACGCAGTATTTT

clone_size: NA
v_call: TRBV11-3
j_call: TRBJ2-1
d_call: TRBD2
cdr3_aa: CASSLRGTTYNEQFF
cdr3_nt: TGTGCCAGCAGCTTGCGAGGGACTACCTACAATGAGCAGTTCTTC

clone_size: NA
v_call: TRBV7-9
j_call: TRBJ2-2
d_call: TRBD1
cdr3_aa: CASSMVGQGTGELFF
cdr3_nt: TGTGCCAGCAGTATGGTGGGACAGGGCACCGGGGAGCTGTTTTTT

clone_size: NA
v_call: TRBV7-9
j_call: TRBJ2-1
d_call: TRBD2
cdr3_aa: CASSSPSGKKYNEQFF
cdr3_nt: TGTGCCAGCAGCTCCCCTAGCGGGAAGAAGTACAATGAGCAGTTCTTC

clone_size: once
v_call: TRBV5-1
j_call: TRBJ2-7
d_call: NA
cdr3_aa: CASSPGNEQYF
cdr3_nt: TGCGCCAGCAGCCCGGGGAACGAGCAGTACTTC

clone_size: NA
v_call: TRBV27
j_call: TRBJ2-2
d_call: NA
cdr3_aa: CASSPPPGELFF
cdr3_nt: TGTGCCAGCAGTCCACCCCCAGGGGAGCTGTTTTTT

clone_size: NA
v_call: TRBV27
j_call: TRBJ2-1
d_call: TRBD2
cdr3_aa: CASSVAGNEQFF
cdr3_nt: TGTGCCAGCAGTGTAGCGGGCAATGAGCAGTTCTTC

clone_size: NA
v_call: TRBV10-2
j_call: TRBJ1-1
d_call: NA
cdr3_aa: CASKSWEGNTEAFF
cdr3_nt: TGCGCCAGCAAGTCGTGGGAAGGGAACACTGAAGCTTTCTTT